Below are 20 T cell receptor beta chains sequenced from a single sample in a study of glioma-infiltrating T cells after dendritic cell vaccination. The assay was immunoSEQ multiplex PCR, and TCRdb's table has in-frame clones only and misses some. This sample yields around 96,000 clones, of which 75% to 85% are seen a single time; approximately 5.9% belongs to the top ten. Source: blood, taken before dendritic cell vaccination. All receptors come from a human donor with glioblastoma.

V gene TRBV7-6 combines with J gene TRBJ2-7, with a weak D call TRBD1 (6 bases). The CDR3 length is 13 residues. V was shortened by 5 bases and J by 6 bases, with 14 bases between the two germline ends. Germline V gene data show CDR1 as SGHVS and CDR2 as FNYEAQ. The CDR3 is CASSPGALGEQYF. The CDR3 nucleotides are TGTGCCAGCAGCCCAGGGGCACTGGGCGAGCAGTACTTC.

This chain connects TRBV30 to TRBJ1-4, with no clear D. CDR1 is GTSNPN, CDR2 SVGIG, per germline (reference sequence). This CDR3 is built from 16 residues. Trimming cost V 3 bases and J 0 bases, with 14 bases left between them. CDR3 amino acids: CAWSDKKFATNEKLFF. CDR3 bases: TGTGCCTGGAGCGACAAGAAATTTGCAACTAATGAAAAACTGTTTTTT. Combining the CDR3 with reference TRBV30 and TRBJ1-4 gives the whole variable domain SQTIHQWPATLVQPVGSPLSLECTVEGTSNPNLYWYRQAAGRGLQLLFYSVGIGQISSEVPQNLSASRPQDRQFILSSKKLLLSDSGFYLCAWSDKKFATNEKLFFGSGTQLSVL.

The V gene is TRBV19, the J gene TRBJ2-7, with 9 bases identical to TRBD1. Germline V gene data show CDR1 as LNHDA and CDR2 as SQIVND (reference sequence). V was pared by 10 bases and J by 1 base, with 17 bases of the junction left unmatched. The CDR3 consists of 17 residues. The CDR3 region has the DNA TGTGCCACCCCGCCCCGGACAGGGGCGCAAAATTCCTACGAGCAGTACTTC. Translation gives CATPPRTGAQNSYEQYF. Filled out from reference TRBV19 and TRBJ2-7, the complete variable domain reads DGGITQSPKYLFRKEGQNVTLSCEQNLNHDAMYWYRQDPGQGLRLIYYSQIVNDFQKGDIAEGYSVSREKKESFPLTVTSAQKNPTAFYLCATPPRTGAQNSYEQYFGPGTRLTVT.

The V gene is TRBV7-9, the J gene TRBJ2-5, with D perhaps matching TRBD1 (6 bases). The germline V and J ends were trimmed by 2 bases and 4 bases, with 11 bases remaining between them. The CDR3 extends over 14 amino acids. Germline V gene data show CDR1 as SEHNR and CDR2 as FQNEAQ (reference sequence). The CDR3 here is CASSLQGFGETQYF. CDR3 DNA: TGTGCCAGCAGCTTACAGGGGTTTGGAGAGACCCAGTACTTC.

The rearrangement uses TRBV27 and TRBJ2-1; D unclear. Trimming pared 0 bases from V and 8 bases from J, leaving 11 bases between. Germline CDR1 is MNHEY and CDR2 is SMNVEV (reference sequence). The CDR3 has 14 residues. This CDR3 reads CASSLSSSSHEQFF. The CDR3 bases are TGTGCCAGCAGTTTATCGTCTTCGAGTCATGAGCAGTTCTTC.

The chain joins TRBV6-1 to TRBJ2-3; TRBD1 matches 8 bases. The CDR3 spans 15 residues. The germline V gene encodes CDR1 MNHNS and CDR2 SASEGT. The V and J ends lost 1 base and 2 bases, in that order; junction bases with no gene match: 2. The chain's CDR3 is CASSEGQGTTDTQYF. The CDR3 nucleotides are TGTGCCAGCAGTGAAGGACAGGGGACCACAGATACGCAGTATTTT.

The gene calls are TRBV7-9 and TRBJ2-2, with 7 bases lining up with TRBD1. The J segment lost 0 bases and the V segment lost 6 bases, leaving 7 bases of the junction unmatched. Germline-derived CDR1 and CDR2 are SEHNR and FQNEAQ (reference sequence). CDR3 size: 16 residues. The CDR3 reads CASRGTGTANTGELFF. The CDR3 nucleotides read TGTGCCAGCAGAGGGACCGGGACAGCGAACACCGGGGAGCTGTTTTTT.

The chain couples TRBV19 to TRBJ2-1; TRBD2 might be the D (5 bases). The V and J ends lost 4 bases and 5 bases respectively, with 18 bases between them. Germline values: CDR1 LNHDA, CDR2 SQIVND (reference sequence). This CDR3 is 16 amino acids long. The CDR3 coding sequence is TGTGCCAGTAGTACCCAGGCGGGCGGTAACCACAATGAGCAGTTCTTC. Residues: CASSTQAGGNHNEQFF.

The chain couples TRBV10-3 to TRBJ2-1; weak D call: TRBD1 (5 bases). This CDR3 comprises 14 residues. V lost 0 bases and J lost 7, with 10 bases in between. Germline CDR1 and CDR2: ENHRY and SYGVKD. Here the CDR3 DNA reads TGTGCCATCAGTGAGTCTACAGGCGGAAATGAGCAGTTCTTC. Protein: CAISESTGGNEQFF.

The chain links TRBV27 to TRBJ1-6; D not resolved. The length of the CDR3 is 16 residues. In germline, CDR1 is MNHEY, CDR2 SMNVEV (reference sequence). V was shortened by 2 bases and J by 10 bases, with 18 bases between the two germline ends. The CDR3 bases are TGTGCCAGCAGTTTAGTGTCCGGGAGGGCCAAGTCACCCCTCCACTTT. Its translation: CASSLVSGRAKSPLHF.

This chain joins TRBV5-8 and TRBJ2-5; TRBD1 aligns across 12 bases. The V segment lost 0 bases and the J segment 5 bases; nucleotides outside the gene matches: 5. CDR1 and CDR2 (germline): SGHTS, YDEGEE. This CDR3 is built from 16 residues. CDR3 nucleotides: TGTGCCAGCAGCTTGGATTGGGACAGGGGGCTGGAGACCCAGTACTTC. This codes for CASSLDWDRGLETQYF.

The chain recombines TRBV28 with TRBJ1-1, with 9 nucleotides matching TRBD1. Germline CDR1 is MDHEN and CDR2 is SYDVKM. With 6 bases clipped from V and 5 bases from J, the junction kept 7 bases outside the gene matches. The CDR3 has 14 residues. CDR3 in DNA: TGTGCCAGCAGCGCGACAGGGGGTCGAACTGAAGCTTTCTTT. Amino acids: CASSATGGRTEAFF.

V usage is TRBV28 and J usage is TRBJ1-5; 9 bases align to TRBD1. This CDR3 is built from 13 residues. In germline, CDR1 is MDHEN, CDR2 SYDVKM. Losses at the gene ends were 10 bases for V and 3 bases for J; bases not matched to a gene: 4. CDR3 in amino acids: CATRDRDNQPQHF. The CDR3 DNA reads as TGTGCCACCAGGGACAGGGACAATCAGCCCCAGCATTTT.

The chain employs TRBV5-1 and TRBJ2-7, with D tentatively TRBD1 (5 bases). The CDR3 extends over 14 amino acids. Germline loops: CDR1 SGHRS, CDR2 YFSETQ. Trimming pared 5 bases from V and 6 bases from J, leaving 18 bases between. The CDR3 DNA reads as TGCGCCAGCAGGTGGGGCCCGTCTATCGGCGAGCAGTACTTC. Protein sequence: CASRWGPSIGEQYF.

The CDR3 coding sequence is TGTGCCAGCAGTGATTTTCCCGGACAGGGGTATGGCTACACCTTC. It encodes CASSDFPGQGYGYTF. The J gene is TRBJ1-2, the V gene TRBV6-4; 9 bases align to TRBD1. Losses at the gene ends were 3 bases for V and 5 bases for J; bases not matched to a gene: 7. The germline V gene has CDR1 MRHNA and CDR2 SNTAGT. The CDR3 runs to 15 residues.

V and J are TRBV9 and TRBJ2-1; D perhaps matches TRBD1 (6 bases). V was trimmed by 6 bases and J by 0 bases, leaving 13 bases between them. The CDR3 runs to 15 residues. Germline CDR1 and CDR2: SGDLS and YYNGEE. The CDR3 region has the DNA TGTGCCAGCAACGAGGGGGTCAGCTCCTACAATGAGCAGTTCTTC. Amino acid sequence: CASNEGVSSYNEQFF. The entire variable domain, with the rest obtained from reference TRBV9 and TRBJ2-1, is as follows: DSGVTQTPKHLITATGQRVTLRCSPRSGDLSVYWYQQSLDQGLQFLIQYYNGEERAKGNILERFSAQQFPDLHSELNLSSLELGDSALYFCASNEGVSSYNEQFFGPGTRLTVL.

V and J are TRBV5-8 and TRBJ1-6; perhaps TRBD1 as D (6 bases). The V end was cut by 4 bases, the J end by 7 bases, with 9 bases between. Germline CDR1 reads SGHTS; CDR2 reads YDEGEE. There are 13 residues in the CDR3. This CDR3 is CASSADRNSPLHF. CDR3 DNA sequence: TGTGCCAGCAGCGCCGACAGGAATTCACCCCTCCACTTT.

V usage is TRBV2 and J usage is TRBJ1-1; weak D call: TRBD1 (6 bases). Trimming stripped 1 base from V and 5 bases from J, with 11 bases between. This CDR3 has 14 amino acids. The germline CDR1 and CDR2 sequences are SNHLY and FYNNEI. The CDR3 DNA reads TGTGCCAGCAGTGAAGGCGGGGGGCATACTGAAGCTTTCTTT. The encoded protein is CASSEGGGHTEAFF.

The chain links TRBV5-1 to TRBJ2-2; TRBD2 matches at 10 bases. Germline loops: CDR1 SGHRS, CDR2 YFSETQ. This CDR3 comprises 15 residues. V lost 0 bases, J lost 4 bases, and 0 bases stayed unmatched. In nucleotides, the CDR3 is TGCGCCAGCAGCTTGGCTAGCGGGAGCACCGGGGAGCTGTTTTTT. It codes for CASSLASGSTGELFF.

This clone has just one count. The chain combines TRBV19 with TRBJ2-1, with no clear D. The germline V and J ends were trimmed by 7 bases and 2 bases, with 15 bases remaining between them. The CDR3 consists of 15 residues. CDR1 LNHDA and CDR2 SQIVND come from the germline V gene (reference sequence). This chain's CDR3 is CASTLGGPTYNEQFF. As DNA, the CDR3 is TGTGCCAGTACCCTTGGTGGGCCTACCTACAATGAGCAGTTCTTC.